The rows below give T cell receptor beta chains drawn from one sample of a study of T cells in Graves' hyperthyroidism and ophthalmopathy. TCRdb processed the multiplex PCR reads anew with MiXCR; each CDR3 protein has one entry. Among 690,000 or so distinct CDR3 sequences listed, 18% were seen once. Sequenced: blood. These receptors all come from a woman in her forties or fifties with Graves' hyperthyroidism that later progressed to Graves' ophthalmopathy. CDR3s include the opening cysteine and the closing phenylalanine or tryptophan. Each record gives: V gene, J gene, D gene, clone size, CDR3 protein, CDR3 DNA. The D gene is left open where the match is weak. Rows give clone size only sometimes, using once, few, many, or a class for an expanded clone.

v_gene: TRBV29-1
j_gene: TRBJ2-1
d_gene: TRBD2
abundance: many
CDR3aa: CSAGPSGGPRNEQFF
CDR3nt: TGCAGCGCTGGCCCGAGCGGGGGGCCGCGCAATGAGCAGTTCTTC

v_gene: TRBV7-8
j_gene: TRBJ2-1
d_gene: -
abundance: -
CDR3aa: CASSAEGANEQFF
CDR3nt: TGTGCCAGCAGCGCTGAGGGAGCCAATGAGCAGTTCTTC

v_gene: TRBV6-2/TRBV6-3
j_gene: TRBJ2-3
d_gene: TRBD2
abundance: many
CDR3aa: CASSEWMSGTSGDIDTQYF
CDR3nt: TGTGCCAGCAGTGAGTGGATGAGTGGGACTAGCGGGGATATAGATACGCAGTATTTT

v_gene: TRBV3-1
j_gene: TRBJ2-3
d_gene: TRBD2
abundance: many
CDR3aa: CASSQDTAGGSTQYF
CDR3nt: TGTGCCAGCAGCCAAGATACGGCGGGGGGAAGTACGCAGTATTTT

v_gene: TRBV4-1
j_gene: TRBJ2-3
d_gene: TRBD1
abundance: -
CDR3aa: CASSHPRTGGYDTQYF
CDR3nt: TGCGCCAGCAGCCATCCCCGGACAGGGGGCTACGATACGCAGTATTTT

v_gene: TRBV7-9
j_gene: TRBJ1-3
d_gene: TRBD1
abundance: -
CDR3aa: CASSLDGTGGSKSSGNTIYF
CDR3nt: TGTGCCAGCAGCTTAGATGGGACAGGGGGAAGTAAAAGCTCTGGAAACACCATATATTTT

v_gene: TRBV11-2
j_gene: TRBJ1-5
d_gene: -
abundance: many
CDR3aa: CASSTTGNNQPQHF
CDR3nt: TGTGCCAGCAGCACCACAGGGAACAATCAGCCCCAGCATTTT

v_gene: TRBV6-2/TRBV6-3
j_gene: TRBJ2-1
d_gene: -
abundance: many
CDR3aa: CASSYLISQGAFSYNEQFF
CDR3nt: TGTGCCAGCAGTTACCTAATAAGCCAGGGAGCGTTCTCCTACAATGAGCAGTTCTTC

v_gene: TRBV5-4
j_gene: TRBJ1-2
d_gene: -
abundance: -
CDR3aa: CASSLEGLGSYGYTF
CDR3nt: TGTGCCAGCAGCTTGGAGGGGCTGGGATCCTATGGCTACACCTTC

v_gene: TRBV2
j_gene: TRBJ2-2
d_gene: TRBD1
abundance: many
CDR3aa: CAGNPTGFPGELFF
CDR3nt: TGTGCCGGTAACCCGACAGGGTTCCCCGGGGAGCTGTTTTTT

v_gene: TRBV5-4
j_gene: TRBJ2-4
d_gene: -
abundance: few
CDR3aa: CASSLAVSNIQYF
CDR3nt: TGTGCCAGCAGCTTGGCCGTCAGTAACATTCAGTACTTC

v_gene: TRBV13
j_gene: TRBJ1-3
d_gene: TRBD1
abundance: -
CDR3aa: CASSRTGTDVSGNTIYF
CDR3nt: TGTGCCAGCAGCCGTACCGGGACAGATGTCTCTGGAAACACCATATATTTT

v_gene: TRBV27
j_gene: TRBJ2-1
d_gene: TRBD1
abundance: -
CDR3aa: CASRSGTARFF
CDR3nt: TGTGCCAGCCGCTCTGGGACAGCTAGGTTCTTC

v_gene: TRBV3-1
j_gene: TRBJ2-3
d_gene: -
abundance: many
CDR3aa: CASDPHGGRTDTQYF
CDR3nt: TGTGCCAGCGATCCTCATGGGGGTCGCACAGATACGCAGTATTTT

v_gene: TRBV7-6
j_gene: TRBJ1-1
d_gene: -
abundance: few
CDR3aa: CASSLAQGDMNTEAFF
CDR3nt: TGTGCCAGCAGCTTAGCACAGGGCGACATGAACACTGAAGCTTTCTTT

v_gene: TRBV20-1
j_gene: TRBJ2-1
d_gene: TRBD2
abundance: many
CDR3aa: CSASPGLAYNEQFF
CDR3nt: TGCAGTGCTAGCCCGGGACTAGCCTACAATGAGCAGTTCTTC

v_gene: TRBV28
j_gene: TRBJ2-1
d_gene: TRBD2
abundance: -
CDR3aa: CASSSLAGGDNEQFF
CDR3nt: TGTGCCAGCAGTTCATTAGCGGGGGGGGACAATGAGCAGTTCTTC

v_gene: TRBV20-1
j_gene: TRBJ1-2
d_gene: -
abundance: few
CDR3aa: CSAEEVSPYGYTF
CDR3nt: TGCAGTGCTGAGGAGGTTTCCCCTTATGGCTACACCTTC

v_gene: TRBV3-1
j_gene: TRBJ1-4
d_gene: -
abundance: -
CDR3aa: CASSQDFRVGEKLFF
CDR3nt: TGTGCCAGCAGCCAAGATTTCCGGGTGGGAGAAAAACTGTTTTTT

v_gene: TRBV5-1
j_gene: TRBJ2-1
d_gene: TRBD2
abundance: few
CDR3aa: CASSFGLAPNNEQFF
CDR3nt: TGCGCCAGCAGCTTCGGACTAGCGCCTAACAATGAGCAGTTCTTC

v_gene: TRBV20-1
j_gene: TRBJ1-6
d_gene: -
abundance: few
CDR3aa: CSASPPGGQGNSPLHF
CDR3nt: TGCAGTGCTAGCCCTCCTGGGGGGCAAGGTAATTCACCCCTCCACTTT

v_gene: TRBV11-3
j_gene: TRBJ2-2
d_gene: -
abundance: many
CDR3aa: CASRSTNTGELFF
CDR3nt: TGTGCCAGCAGATCGACGAACACCGGGGAGCTGTTTTTT

v_gene: TRBV7-3
j_gene: TRBJ2-1
d_gene: -
abundance: -
CDR3aa: CASSPGLPEYNEQFF
CDR3nt: TGTGCCAGCAGCCCCGGTCTACCCGAGTACAATGAGCAGTTCTTC

v_gene: TRBV7-2
j_gene: TRBJ2-5
d_gene: TRBD2
abundance: -
CDR3aa: CASRGTGGQETQYF
CDR3nt: TGTGCCAGCAGGGGGACGGGAGGACAAGAGACCCAGTACTTC

v_gene: TRBV2
j_gene: TRBJ2-1
d_gene: TRBD2
abundance: many
CDR3aa: CASSDSREAYNEQFF
CDR3nt: TGTGCCAGCAGTGATTCACGGGAGGCCTACAATGAGCAGTTCTTC

v_gene: TRBV19
j_gene: TRBJ1-5
d_gene: TRBD1
abundance: few
CDR3aa: CASRDRLDNQPQHF
CDR3nt: TGTGCCAGTCGGGACAGGTTGGACAATCAGCCCCAGCATTTT

v_gene: TRBV7-8
j_gene: TRBJ2-1
d_gene: -
abundance: -
CDR3aa: CASSLVGGARNEQFF
CDR3nt: TGTGCCAGCAGCTTGGTGGGGGGGGCCCGCAATGAGCAGTTCTTC

v_gene: TRBV7-2
j_gene: TRBJ1-5
d_gene: -
abundance: many
CDR3aa: CASSLEQPQPQHF
CDR3nt: TGTGCCAGCAGCTTAGAACAGCCTCAGCCCCAGCATTTT

v_gene: TRBV3-1
j_gene: TRBJ1-2
d_gene: -
abundance: many
CDR3aa: CASSQGFYGYTF
CDR3nt: TGTGCCAGCAGCCAAGGATTCTATGGCTACACCTTC

v_gene: TRBV20-1
j_gene: TRBJ1-1
d_gene: -
abundance: many
CDR3aa: CSARGGRDEAFF
CDR3nt: TGCAGTGCTAGAGGCGGCCGGGATGAAGCTTTCTTT

v_gene: TRBV6-1
j_gene: TRBJ1-1
d_gene: -
abundance: -
CDR3aa: CASSEVWDKNTEAFF
CDR3nt: TGTGCCAGCAGTGAGGTGTGGGACAAGAACACTGAAGCTTTCTTT

v_gene: TRBV29-1
j_gene: TRBJ2-1
d_gene: TRBD1
abundance: few
CDR3aa: CSASSVRDRVYNEQFF
CDR3nt: TGCAGCGCCAGCTCTGTTCGGGACAGGGTCTACAATGAGCAGTTCTTC

v_gene: TRBV6-1
j_gene: TRBJ2-5
d_gene: TRBD1
abundance: few
CDR3aa: CARTGAGETQYF
CDR3nt: TGTGCCAGGACAGGGGCAGGAGAGACCCAGTACTTC

v_gene: TRBV10-2
j_gene: TRBJ1-3
d_gene: TRBD1
abundance: -
CDR3aa: CASSPGQWSSGNTIYF
CDR3nt: TGCGCCAGCAGTCCGGGACAGTGGAGCTCTGGAAACACCATATATTTT

v_gene: TRBV5-6
j_gene: TRBJ2-5
d_gene: -
abundance: -
CDR3aa: CASSIRQGAGETQYF
CDR3nt: TGTGCCAGCAGCATACGACAGGGAGCGGGAGAGACCCAGTACTTC

v_gene: TRBV12-5
j_gene: TRBJ1-1
d_gene: -
abundance: many
CDR3aa: CASALGATEAFF
CDR3nt: TGTGCTAGTGCCTTGGGCGCGACTGAAGCTTTCTTT

v_gene: TRBV6-1
j_gene: TRBJ2-2
d_gene: TRBD2
abundance: -
CDR3aa: CASSSSGGPLTGELFF
CDR3nt: TGTGCCAGCAGTTCAAGCGGGGGGCCCTTAACCGGGGAGCTGTTTTTT

v_gene: TRBV12-3/TRBV12-4
j_gene: TRBJ1-1
d_gene: -
abundance: many
CDR3aa: CASRYRAPFEAFF
CDR3nt: TGTGCCAGCAGATACCGGGCCCCCTTCGAAGCTTTCTTT

v_gene: TRBV12-3/TRBV12-4
j_gene: TRBJ1-2
d_gene: TRBD1
abundance: -
CDR3aa: CASSVTGGSRGGYTF
CDR3nt: TGTGCCAGCAGCGTAACAGGGGGGTCAAGGGGAGGCTACACCTTC

v_gene: TRBV27
j_gene: TRBJ1-4
d_gene: -
abundance: -
CDR3aa: CASSLGPRAQGDEKLFF
CDR3nt: TGTGCCAGCAGTTTAGGCCCCAGGGCCCAAGGGGATGAAAAACTGTTTTTT

v_gene: TRBV27
j_gene: TRBJ1-3
d_gene: -
abundance: few
CDR3aa: CATLRGNTIYF
CDR3nt: TGTGCCACTTTAAGAGGAAACACCATATATTTT

v_gene: TRBV29-1
j_gene: TRBJ1-3
d_gene: -
abundance: few
CDR3aa: CSVAPTTSGNTIYF
CDR3nt: TGCAGCGTCGCCCCTACTACCTCTGGAAACACCATATATTTT

v_gene: TRBV11-2
j_gene: TRBJ1-2
d_gene: -
abundance: many
CDR3aa: CASSLFWGYTF
CDR3nt: TGTGCCAGCAGCTTGTTTTGGGGCTACACCTTC

v_gene: TRBV29-1
j_gene: TRBJ1-1
d_gene: -
abundance: -
CDR3aa: CSVGRENTEAFF
CDR3nt: TGCAGCGTAGGACGGGAGAACACTGAAGCTTTCTTT

v_gene: TRBV2
j_gene: TRBJ2-5
d_gene: -
abundance: few
CDR3aa: CASMGRYWYF
CDR3nt: TGTGCCAGCATGGGAAGGTATTGGTACTTC

v_gene: TRBV29-1
j_gene: TRBJ1-3
d_gene: TRBD1
abundance: few
CDR3aa: CSVVSVNRGPGNTIYF
CDR3nt: TGCAGCGTTGTTTCAGTAAACAGGGGGCCTGGAAACACCATATATTTT